This T cell receptor (beta chain) was sequenced during a study of T cell responses to AZD1222 COVID-19 vaccine. The data were produced by immunoSEQ multiplex PCR, yet TCRdb's version contains in-frame clones alone and is incomplete. This sample has around 95,000 clones, with approximately 90% found just once. Broader study findings: Females outnumbered males among donors, who were mostly white British; clonal diversity was possibly underestimated.

Per the germline V gene, CDR1 is ENHRY and CDR2 is SYGVKD. The CDR3 spans 13 residues. The V segment lost 10 bases and the J segment 6 bases; nucleotides outside the gene matches: 11. Details on this clone: The antigen remains undetermined.

This TCR derives from an adult in good health. The chain couples TRBV10-3 to TRBJ1-2, with TRBD1 identical over 7 bases. The source material was peripheral blood, sampled on day 0 of AZD1222 vaccination. In DNA, the CDR3 is TGTGCCACCGCCCTGACAGGGAGTGATGGCTACACCTTC. It translates to CATALTGSDGYTF.